Listed here are 7 T cell receptor beta chains from one sample, sequenced in a study of blood T cell repertoires in COVID-19. Data came from immunoSEQ multiplex PCR; TCRdb stores just in-frame clones and leaves some out. This sample has some 200,000 clones, with around 89% found just once. The material sequenced was peripheral blood. The receptor set was obtained from a man aged 70-80 years with acute or convalescent COVID-19.

The CDR3 spells CASSLVTTTNSPLHF. CDR3 in DNA: TGTGCCAGCAGCTTAGTGACAACGACTAATTCACCCCTCCACTTT. The rearrangement uses TRBV7-2 and TRBJ1-6; no reliable D call. The germline CDR1 and CDR2 sequences are SGHTA and FQGNSA. The CDR3 consists of 15 residues. Trimming removed 1 base at V and 6 bases at J, with 10 bases between.

The chain is built from TRBV18 and TRBJ2-7; D is unclear. The CDR3 has 14 amino acids. With 3 bases removed from V and 3 bases from J, the gap between germline ends came to 12 bases. Germline assignment: CDR1 KGHSH and CDR2 LQKENI. CDR3 region: CASSPPVESYEQYF. Here the CDR3 DNA reads TGTGCCAGCTCACCGCCGGTCGAAAGCTACGAGCAGTACTTC. The full variable domain, its missing parts supplied by reference TRBV18 and TRBJ2-7, is NAGVMQNPRHLVRRRGQEARLRCSPMKGHSHVYWYRQLPEEGLKFMVYLQKENIIDESGMPKERFSAEFPKEGPSILRIQQVVRGDSAAYFCASSPPVESYEQYFGPGTRLTVT.

This chain joins TRBV7-8 and TRBJ2-7; 11 positions match TRBD2. The CDR3 has 16 residues. The V gene's germline CDR1 is SGHVS and CDR2 FQNEAQ. V lost 4 bases and J lost 6; bases outside the gene matches: 11. CDR3 coding DNA: TGTGCCAGCAGCTCCGGACTAGCGGGCGCCTACTTCGAGCAGTACTTC. Translated, it gives CASSSGLAGAYFEQYF.

The rearrangement joins TRBV4-2 to TRBJ2-5, with 8 bases that match TRBD2. There are 14 residues in the CDR3. With V trimmed by 4 bases and J by 2 bases, 3 bases remained unmatched. From germline, CDR1 is LGHNA and CDR2 YNFKEQ. As DNA, the CDR3 is TGTGCCAGCAGCCCTACTAGCGGTCAAGAGACCCAGTACTTC. This sequence encodes CASSPTSGQETQYF.

J is TRBJ2-3 and V is TRBV6-5; 7 bases map to TRBD1. Germline values: CDR1 MNHEY, CDR2 SVGAGI. The CDR3 has 13 amino acids. V trimming: 5 bases; J trimming: 3 bases; junction bases outside the gene matches: 2. The CDR3 is CASSRQGTDTQYF. The CDR3 DNA reads as TGTGCCAGCAGTCGACAGGGAACAGATACGCAGTATTTT.

This clone was seen just once. The chain couples TRBV14 to TRBJ1-2; no clear D gene. Germline V CDR1 and CDR2: SGHDN, FVKESK. The CDR3 extends over 15 amino acids. Trimming took 4 bases from V and 8 from J, leaving 20 bases between them. CDR3 coding DNA: TGTGCCAGCAGCCTACAAGGCCTAACAGTTCACGGCTACACCTTC. It is translated as CASSLQGLTVHGYTF.

The chain uses TRBV27 and TRBJ1-5; a possible D gene is TRBD1 (5 bases). The CDR3 length is 13 residues. Trimming pared 6 bases from V and 2 bases from J, leaving 8 bases between. The germline V gene encodes CDR1 MNHEY and CDR2 SMNVEV (reference sequence). In nucleotides, the CDR3 is TGTGCCAGCAGGGGGGGAGGCAATCAGCCCCAGCATTTT. This sequence encodes CASRGGGNQPQHF.